The TCR beta chain under discussion was sequenced for a study of cytomegalovirus exposure and HLA in healthy donors. The study sampled nominally healthy donors, though unrecorded immune exposures were likely. The germline CDR1 and CDR2 sequences are SGHRS and YFSETQ. The V gene lost 2 bases and the J gene lost 3 bases, with 10 bases spanning the gap. The CDR3 extends over 14 amino acids. 60 Vbeta and 13 Jbeta primers were used in PCR. Assay used: immunoSEQ multiplex PCR; TCRdb lists only in-frame clones, some missing. This sample has around 140,000 clones, with about two thirds found just once. The sequencing sample was made of PBMCs. The chain is built from TRBV5-1 and TRBJ2-3, with D hard to call. This clonotype was obtained from a woman aged 40 to 50 in good health and CMV-seronegative. The CDR3 DNA reads TGCGCCAGCAGCTTCCTCGAAACTACAGATACGCAGTATTTT. This gives the protein CASSFLETTDTQYF. Variable domain in full (rest from reference TRBV5-1 and TRBJ2-3): KAGVTQTPRYLIKTRGQQVTLSCSPISGHRSVSWYQQTPGQGLQFLFEYFSETQRNKGNFPGRFSGRQFSNSRSEMNVSTLELGDSALYLCASSFLETTDTQYFGPGTRLTVL.